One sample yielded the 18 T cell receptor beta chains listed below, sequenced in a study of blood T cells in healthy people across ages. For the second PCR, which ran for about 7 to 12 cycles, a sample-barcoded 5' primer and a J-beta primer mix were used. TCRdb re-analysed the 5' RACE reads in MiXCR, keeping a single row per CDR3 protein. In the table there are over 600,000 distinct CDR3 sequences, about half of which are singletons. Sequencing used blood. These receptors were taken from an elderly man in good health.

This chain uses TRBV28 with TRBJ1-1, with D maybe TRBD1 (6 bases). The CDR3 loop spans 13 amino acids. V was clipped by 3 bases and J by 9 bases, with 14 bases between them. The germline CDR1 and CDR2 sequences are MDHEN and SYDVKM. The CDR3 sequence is CASSFGIRGQAFF. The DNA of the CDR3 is TGTGCCAGCAGTTTCGGCATTCGGGGGCAAGCTTTCTTT.

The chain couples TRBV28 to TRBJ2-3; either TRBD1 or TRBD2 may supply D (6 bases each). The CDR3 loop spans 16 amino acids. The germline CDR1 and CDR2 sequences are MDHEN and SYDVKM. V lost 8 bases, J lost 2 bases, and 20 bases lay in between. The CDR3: CASHRGGNQYTDTQYF. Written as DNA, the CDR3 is TGTGCCAGCCACCGAGGGGGGAACCAATACACAGATACGCAGTATTTT.

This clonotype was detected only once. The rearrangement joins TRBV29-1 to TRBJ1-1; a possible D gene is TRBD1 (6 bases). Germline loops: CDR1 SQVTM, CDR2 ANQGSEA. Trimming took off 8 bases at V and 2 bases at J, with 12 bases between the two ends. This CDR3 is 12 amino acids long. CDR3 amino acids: CSSSDSNTEAFF. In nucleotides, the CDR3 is TGCAGCTCATCGGACAGCAACACTGAAGCTTTCTTT.

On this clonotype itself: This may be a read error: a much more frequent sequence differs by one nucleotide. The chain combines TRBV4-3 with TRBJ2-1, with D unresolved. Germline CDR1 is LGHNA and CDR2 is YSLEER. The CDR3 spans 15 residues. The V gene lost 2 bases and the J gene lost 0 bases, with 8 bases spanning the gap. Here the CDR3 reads CASSQKWSSYNEQFF. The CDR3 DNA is TGCGCCAGCAGCCAAAAGTGGAGCTCCTACAATGAGCAGTTCTTC.

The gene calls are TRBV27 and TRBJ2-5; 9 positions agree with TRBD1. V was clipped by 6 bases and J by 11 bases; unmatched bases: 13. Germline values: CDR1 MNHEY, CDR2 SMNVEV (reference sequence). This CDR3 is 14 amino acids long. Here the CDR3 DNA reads TGTGCCAGCAGATCCGGGACAGGGCCGGATGAGCAGTACTTC. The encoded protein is CASRSGTGPDEQYF.

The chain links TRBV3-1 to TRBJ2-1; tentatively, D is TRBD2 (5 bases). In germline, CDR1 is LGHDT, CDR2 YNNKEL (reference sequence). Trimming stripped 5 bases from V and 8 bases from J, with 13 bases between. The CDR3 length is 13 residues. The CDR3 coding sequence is TGTGCCAGCAGCGCCTACCCCGGGGATGAGCAGTTCTTC. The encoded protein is CASSAYPGDEQFF.

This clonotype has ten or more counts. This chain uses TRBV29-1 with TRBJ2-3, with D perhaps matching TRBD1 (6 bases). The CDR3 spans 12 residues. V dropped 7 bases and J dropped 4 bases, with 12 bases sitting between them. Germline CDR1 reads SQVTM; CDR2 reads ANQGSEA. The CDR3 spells CSAATGPDTQYF. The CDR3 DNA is TGCAGCGCGGCAACAGGGCCAGATACGCAGTATTTT.

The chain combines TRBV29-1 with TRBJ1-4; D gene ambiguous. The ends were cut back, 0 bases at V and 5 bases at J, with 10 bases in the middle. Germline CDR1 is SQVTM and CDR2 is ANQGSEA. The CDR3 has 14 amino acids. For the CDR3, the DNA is TGCAGCGTTGAAGATAGTCAGATAAATGAAAAACTGTTTTTT. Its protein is CSVEDSQINEKLFF. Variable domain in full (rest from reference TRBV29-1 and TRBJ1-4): SAVISQKPSRDICQRGTSLTIQCQVDSQVTMMFWYRQQPGQSLTLIATANQGSEATYESGFVIDKFPISRPNLTFSTLTVSNMSPEDSSIYLCSVEDSQINEKLFFGSGTQLSVL.

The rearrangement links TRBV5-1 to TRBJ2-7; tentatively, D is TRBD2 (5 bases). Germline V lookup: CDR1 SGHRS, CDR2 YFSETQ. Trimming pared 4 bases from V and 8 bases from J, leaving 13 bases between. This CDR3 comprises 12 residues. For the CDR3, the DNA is TGCGCCAGCAGCGCGGACTGGCACAAGCAGTACTTC. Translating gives CASSADWHKQYF.

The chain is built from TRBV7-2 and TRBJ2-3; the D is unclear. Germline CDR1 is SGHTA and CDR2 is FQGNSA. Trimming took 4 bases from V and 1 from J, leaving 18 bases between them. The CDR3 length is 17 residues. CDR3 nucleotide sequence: TGTGCCAGCAGCTCCCCTCTGGGGTGGGAAGGCACAGATACGCAGTATTTT. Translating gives CASSSPLGWEGTDTQYF. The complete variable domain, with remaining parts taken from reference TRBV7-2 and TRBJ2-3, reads GAGVSQSPSNKVTEKGKDVELRCDPISGHTALYWYRQSLGQGLEFLIYFQGNSAPDKSGLPSDRFSAERTGGSVSTLTIQRTQQEDSAVYLCASSSPLGWEGTDTQYFGPGTRLTVL.

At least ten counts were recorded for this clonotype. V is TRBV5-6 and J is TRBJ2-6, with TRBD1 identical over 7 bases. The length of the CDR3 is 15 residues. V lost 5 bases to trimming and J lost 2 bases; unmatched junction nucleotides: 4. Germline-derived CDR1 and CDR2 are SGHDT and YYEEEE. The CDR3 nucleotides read TGTGCCAGCAGTCAACAGGGGACTGGGGCCAACGTCCTGACTTTC. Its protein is CASSQQGTGANVLTF.

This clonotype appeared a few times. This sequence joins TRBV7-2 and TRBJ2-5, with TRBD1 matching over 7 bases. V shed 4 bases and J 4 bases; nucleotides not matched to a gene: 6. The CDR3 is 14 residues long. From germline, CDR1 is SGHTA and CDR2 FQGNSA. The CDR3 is CASSWGTERETQYF. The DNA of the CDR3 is TGTGCCAGCAGCTGGGGGACAGAGAGAGAGACCCAGTACTTC. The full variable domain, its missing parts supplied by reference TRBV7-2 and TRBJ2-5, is GAGVSQSPSNKVTEKGKDVELRCDPISGHTALYWYRQSLGQGLEFLIYFQGNSAPDKSGLPSDRFSAERTGGSVSTLTIQRTQQEDSAVYLCASSWGTERETQYFGPGTRLLVL.

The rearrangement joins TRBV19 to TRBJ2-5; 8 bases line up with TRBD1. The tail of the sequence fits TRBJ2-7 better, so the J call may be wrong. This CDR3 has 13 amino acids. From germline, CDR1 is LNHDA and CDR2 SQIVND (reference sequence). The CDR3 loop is CASRDREDHEQYF. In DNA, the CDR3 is TGTGCCAGTAGGGACAGGGAGGACCACGAGCAGTACTTC.

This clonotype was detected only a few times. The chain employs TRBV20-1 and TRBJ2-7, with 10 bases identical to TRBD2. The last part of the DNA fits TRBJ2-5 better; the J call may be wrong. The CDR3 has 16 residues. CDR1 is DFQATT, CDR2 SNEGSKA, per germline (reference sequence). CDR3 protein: CSATIVASGRHETQYF. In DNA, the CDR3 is TGCAGTGCTACCATCGTGGCTAGCGGGAGACACGAGACCCAGTACTTC.

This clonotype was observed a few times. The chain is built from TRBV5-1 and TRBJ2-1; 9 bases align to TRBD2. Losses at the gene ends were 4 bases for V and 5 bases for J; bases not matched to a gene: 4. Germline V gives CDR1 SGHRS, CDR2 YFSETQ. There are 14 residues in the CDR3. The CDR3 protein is CASSVGTSHNEQFF. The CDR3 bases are TGCGCCAGCAGCGTGGGGACTAGCCACAATGAGCAGTTCTTC.

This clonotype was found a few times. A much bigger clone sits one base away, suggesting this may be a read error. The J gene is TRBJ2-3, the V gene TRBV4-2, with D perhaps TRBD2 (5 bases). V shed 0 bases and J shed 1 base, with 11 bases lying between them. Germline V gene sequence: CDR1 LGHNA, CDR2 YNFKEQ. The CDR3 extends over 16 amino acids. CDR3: CASSQDVAGRTDTQYF. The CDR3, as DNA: TGTGCCAGCAGCCAAGACGTTGCGGGCCGCACAGATACGCAGTATTTT.

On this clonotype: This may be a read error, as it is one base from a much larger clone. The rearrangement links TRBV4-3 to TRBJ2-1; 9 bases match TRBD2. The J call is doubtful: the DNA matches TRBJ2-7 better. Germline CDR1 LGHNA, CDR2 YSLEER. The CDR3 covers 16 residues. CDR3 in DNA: TGCGCCAGCAGCCTGGGAGCGGGAGGCTCCTACAATGAGCAGTACTTC. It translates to CASSLGAGGSYNEQYF.

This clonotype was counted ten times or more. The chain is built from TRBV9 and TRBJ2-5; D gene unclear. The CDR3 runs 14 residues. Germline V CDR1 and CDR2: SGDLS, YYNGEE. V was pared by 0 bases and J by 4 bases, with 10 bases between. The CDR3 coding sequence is TGTGCCAGCAGCGTAGGATCCTTAGCAGAGACCCAGTACTTC. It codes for CASSVGSLAETQYF.